These 27 T cell receptor beta chains were all obtained from the same sample, sequenced in a study of blood T cell repertoires in COVID-19. Assay: immunoSEQ multiplex PCR; the TCRdb copy retains only in-frame clones and omits some. The sample carries approximately 430,000 clones, about nine tenths recorded once. The sample consisted of peripheral blood. These receptors came from a woman aged 30 to 39 with active or convalescent COVID-19.

This clone was seen ten or more times. This chain uses TRBV6-1 with TRBJ2-2; D is possibly TRBD2 (7 bases). The CDR3 is 16 residues long. Germline values: CDR1 MNHNS, CDR2 SASEGT. V was shortened by 2 bases and J by 6 bases, with 16 bases between the two germline ends. The CDR3 DNA reads TGTGCCAGCAGTGAAATTGAAGGGGGGGTTGCCGGGGAGCTGTTTTTT. This translates into CASSEIEGGVAGELFF.

This chain links TRBV6-5 with TRBJ2-1, with D possibly TRBD1 on 6 matching bases. The CDR3 extends over 14 amino acids. The ends were cut back, 6 bases at V and 6 bases at J, with 15 bases in the middle. CDR1 is MNHEY, CDR2 SVGAGI, per germline. CDR3 protein: CASRPPRDTNEQFF. CDR3 DNA: TGTGCCAGCAGACCTCCCCGGGACACCAATGAGCAGTTCTTC.

The chain uses TRBV19 and TRBJ2-7, with no clear D. This CDR3 is built from 13 residues. Between the trimmed V and J ends, which lost 3 bases and 5 bases, there was a span of 11 bases. The germline gives CDR1 LNHDA, CDR2 SQIVND (reference sequence). The CDR3 nucleotides read TGTGCCAGTAGTATTACTGCTCTCGACGAGCAGTACTTC. It yields the protein CASSITALDEQYF.

The V gene is TRBV14, the J gene TRBJ1-1, with 8 bases that match TRBD1. The CDR3 covers 14 residues. The V gene's germline CDR1 is SGHDN and CDR2 FVKESK. V gave up 6 bases and J gave up 5 bases; unmatched junction bases: 8. CDR3 region: CASSHQGASTEAFF. Written as DNA, the CDR3 is TGTGCCAGCAGTCATCAGGGGGCTTCAACTGAAGCTTTCTTT. Filled out from reference TRBV14 and TRBJ1-1, the complete variable domain reads EAGVTQFPSHSVIEKGQTVTLRCDPISGHDNLYWYRRVMGKEIKFLLHFVKESKQDESGMPNNRFLAERTGGTYSTLKVQPAELEDSGVYFCASSHQGASTEAFFGQGTRLTVV.

The rearrangement uses TRBV4-2 and TRBJ2-1, with 13 bases matching TRBD2. J was trimmed by 8 bases and V by 4 bases; bases with no gene match: 14. The CDR3 is made up of 18 amino acids. The V gene's germline CDR1 is LGHNA and CDR2 YNFKEQ. The DNA for the CDR3 is TGTGCCAGCAGCCGTTTGACGCTAGGACTAGCGGGAGATTATGAGCAGTTCTTC. Translating gives CASSRLTLGLAGDYEQFF.

The rearrangement joins TRBV4-1 to TRBJ2-7; TRBD2 agrees at 8 bases. V trimming: 4 bases; J trimming: 0 bases; junction bases outside the gene matches: 11. Germline V lookup: CDR1 MGHRA, CDR2 YSYEKL. This CDR3 spans 17 amino acids. Written as DNA, the CDR3 is TGCGCCAGCAGCCTCGTCCTCCCCAGCGGGAGCTCCTACGAGCAGTACTTC. It encodes CASSLVLPSGSSYEQYF.

The chain joins TRBV12-5 to TRBJ1-1; D call uncertain. CDR1 LGHNT and CDR2 FRNRAP come from the germline V gene. This CDR3 region has 13 residues. The V end was cut by 5 bases, the J end by 4 bases, with 11 bases between. The CDR3 DNA is TGTGCTAGTGGTCGAGCAGGAGGCACTGAAGCTTTCTTT. This gives the protein CASGRAGGTEAFF.

The rearrangement uses TRBV6-5 and TRBJ1-5; 9 bases map to TRBD1. Germline CDR1 reads MNHEY; CDR2 reads SVGAGI. Trimming took 6 bases from V and 2 from J; bases not matched to a gene: 5. The CDR3 is made up of 15 amino acids. The chain's CDR3 is CASSTGGEGNQPQHF. CDR3 DNA sequence: TGTGCCAGCAGCACAGGGGGCGAAGGCAATCAGCCCCAGCATTTT.

J is TRBJ1-1 and V is TRBV6-5; 8 bases fit TRBD1. CDR3 length: 14 amino acids. Trimming removed 4 bases from V and 0 bases from J; junction bases left unmatched: 1. Germline V lookup: CDR1 MNHEY, CDR2 SVGAGI. CDR3 amino acids: CASSSGQVNTEAFF. Written as DNA, the CDR3 is TGTGCCAGCAGTTCGGGACAGGTGAACACTGAAGCTTTCTTT.

The chain couples TRBV11-2 to TRBJ2-7, with D perhaps TRBD1 (5 bases). This CDR3 comprises 15 residues. Germline CDR1 is SGHAT and CDR2 is FQNNGV. V dropped 0 bases and J dropped 2 bases, with 11 bases sitting between them. CDR3 sequence reads: CASSLETAAAYEQYF. The CDR3 nucleotides read TGTGCCAGCAGCTTAGAGACAGCAGCTGCCTACGAGCAGTACTTC. Using reference TRBV11-2 and TRBJ2-7 for the parts outside the CDR3, the full variable domain is EAGVAQSPRYKIIEKRQSVAFWCNPISGHATLYWYQQILGQGPKLLIQFQNNGVVDDSQLPKDRFSAERLKGVDSTLKIQPAKLEDSAVYLCASSLETAAAYEQYFGPGTRLTVT.

J is TRBJ1-4 and V is TRBV10-2, with D perhaps TRBD1 (6 bases). Germline V lookup: CDR1 WSHSY, CDR2 SAAADI. V lost 6 bases and J 7 bases, leaving 18 bases between the germline ends. This CDR3 is built from 15 residues. The CDR3 protein is CASRRAGGKGEKLFF. Here the CDR3 DNA reads TGCGCCAGCAGGAGGGCGGGGGGCAAAGGTGAAAAACTGTTTTTT.

The table lists this clone with a count of one. The chain has TRBV5-1 and TRBJ1-6; 8 bases agree with TRBD1. V lost 7 bases to trimming and J lost 8 bases; unmatched junction nucleotides: 11. The CDR3 runs to 15 residues. Germline assignment: CDR1 SGHRS and CDR2 YFSETQ. The CDR3 coding sequence is TGCGCCAGCTCAGGGGGCGATCGGAGAGATTCACCCCTCCACTTT. Translated: CASSGGDRRDSPLHF.

This clone appeared once. This chain links TRBV5-6 with TRBJ2-5; no clear D gene. V lost 2 bases and J 1 base, leaving 6 bases between the germline ends. This CDR3 has 13 residues. Germline V gene lookup returns CDR1 SGHDT and CDR2 YYEEEE. The CDR3 loop reads CASSFTSQETQYF. The CDR3 region has the DNA TGTGCCAGCAGCTTCACAAGCCAAGAGACCCAGTACTTC.

This clone was counted between two and nine times. This chain links TRBV2 with TRBJ1-4; the D is unclear. The germline gives CDR1 SNHLY, CDR2 FYNNEI. The CDR3 totals 14 residues. Trimming took 6 bases from V and 8 from J, leaving 16 bases between them. CDR3 region: CASRDNRVLEKLFF. CDR3 nucleotides: TGTGCCAGCAGGGATAACAGAGTTCTCGAAAAACTGTTTTTT.

This rearrangement joins TRBV19 to TRBJ1-2, with 8 bases aligning to TRBD1. The CDR3 is 13 amino acids. The germline gives CDR1 LNHDA, CDR2 SQIVND (reference sequence). V dropped 5 bases and J dropped 6; count of bases not matched to a gene: 5. The DNA of the CDR3 is TGTGCCAGTAGTTGGACAGGGAACCATGGCTACACCTTC. Its protein product is CASSWTGNHGYTF.

This clone was seen once. CDR3 amino acids: CSAWGRGNTGELFF. CDR3 in DNA: TGCAGCGCATGGGGCAGGGGGAACACCGGGGAGCTGTTTTTT. The chain has TRBV29-1 and TRBJ2-2; a possible D gene is TRBD1 (6 bases). Germline values: CDR1 SQVTM, CDR2 ANQGSEA. Trimming removed 7 bases at V and 1 base at J, with 13 bases between. The CDR3 extends over 14 amino acids.

The V call is TRBV5-1, the J call TRBJ2-1, with 10 positions matching TRBD1. In germline, CDR1 is SGHRS, CDR2 YFSETQ. The CDR3 has 14 amino acids. V gave up 6 bases and J gave up 8 bases; unmatched junction bases: 8. The CDR3 coding sequence is TGCGCCAGCACTGGGGGGACAGGGGCGGATGAGCAGTTCTTC. The encoded protein is CASTGGTGADEQFF.

V usage is TRBV2 and J usage is TRBJ2-1; no clear D gene. The germline V and J ends were trimmed by 7 bases and 0 bases, with 16 bases remaining between them. Germline V gene data show CDR1 as SNHLY and CDR2 as FYNNEI. There are 16 residues in the CDR3. The CDR3 DNA reads as TGTGCCAGCACTACAACGGATCCTAGCTCCTACAATGAGCAGTTCTTC. Residues: CASTTTDPSSYNEQFF.

This chain uses TRBV27 with TRBJ1-5; unclear D gene. This CDR3 has 13 residues. Trimming left V 8 bases short and J 6 bases short, with 14 bases between. In germline, CDR1 is MNHEY, CDR2 SMNVEV (reference sequence). In DNA form, the CDR3 reads TGTGCCAGCGCCACGGTAACCGGTCAGCCCCAGCATTTT. Translating it yields CASATVTGQPQHF.

This rearrangement joins TRBV19 to TRBJ2-5; the match to TRBD2 covers 12 bases. Germline V CDR1 and CDR2: LNHDA, SQIVND (reference sequence). There are 19 residues in the CDR3. The V gene end was trimmed by 4 bases and the J gene end by 0 bases; junction bases not matched to a gene: 12. The CDR3 region is CASSTTSGSWESDQETQYF. The DNA of the CDR3 is TGTGCCAGTAGTACGACTAGCGGGAGCTGGGAATCTGACCAAGAGACCCAGTACTTC.

This clone appeared a single time. In the same sample, other DNA sequences code for this CDR3. V is TRBV18 and J is TRBJ1-5, with D perhaps TRBD1 (5 bases). The CDR3 consists of 15 residues. V lost 3 bases to trimming and J lost 2 bases, with 11 bases between them. Germline V gene lookup returns CDR1 KGHSH and CDR2 LQKENI. In nucleotides, the CDR3 is TGTGCCAGCTCACCGTCGGGGGGGGGCAATCAGCCCCAGCATTTT. It codes for CASSPSGGGNQPQHF.

This clone was seen just once. One end of the junction fails to match germline, which may point to a read error. The chain has TRBV28 and TRBJ2-1; 8 bases agree with TRBD2. The CDR3 sequence is 14 residues long. Per germline, CDR1 MDHEN and CDR2 SYDVKM. The CDR3 sequence is CASSFFGGANQQFF. CDR3 coding DNA: TGTGCCAGCAGTTTCTTCGGGGGGGCCAATCAGCAGTTCTTC.

The chain joins TRBV13 to TRBJ1-3, with D possibly being TRBD1 (5 bases). V was trimmed by 0 bases and J by 0 bases, leaving 9 bases between them. Per the germline V gene, CDR1 is PRHDT and CDR2 is FYEKMQ (reference sequence). This CDR3 is 16 amino acids long. CDR3 coding DNA: TGTGCCAGCAGCTTAGGTTACAGGAACTCTGGAAACACCATATATTTT. This gives the protein CASSLGYRNSGNTIYF.

This rearrangement joins TRBV6-2 or TRBV6-3 to TRBJ1-1; D not resolved. V lost 6 bases, J lost 4 bases, and 12 bases lay in between. CDR3 length: 13 amino acids. Germline CDR1 reads MNHEY; CDR2 reads SVGEGT. CDR3: CASSNFGSTEAFF. For the CDR3, the DNA is TGTGCCAGCAGCAACTTTGGGAGCACTGAAGCTTTCTTT.

The chain is built from TRBV25-1 and TRBJ1-1, with D uncertain. V was trimmed by 4 bases and J by 3 bases, leaving 9 bases between them. The CDR3 covers 13 residues. From germline, CDR1 is MGHDK and CDR2 SYGVNS. CDR3 loop: CASSAVLDTEAFF. The CDR3 bases are TGTGCCAGCAGTGCCGTCTTAGACACTGAAGCTTTCTTT.

Here the CDR3 DNA reads TGTGCCAGCAGCCCGAGGTTTAGTCAGCCCCAGCATTTT. This gives the protein CASSPRFSQPQHF. The chain uses TRBV6-5 and TRBJ1-5; D gene uncertain. This CDR3 region has 13 residues. Trimming took 6 bases from V and 6 from J, leaving 12 bases between them. The germline gives CDR1 MNHEY, CDR2 SVGAGI.

V gene TRBV7-7 combines with J gene TRBJ2-2, with 14 bases that match TRBD2. The CDR3 contains 17 residues. V lost 5 bases, J lost 4 bases, and 6 bases stayed unmatched. Germline V gene lookup returns CDR1 SSHAT and CDR2 FNYEAQ (reference sequence). The CDR3 DNA sequence: TGTGCCAGCAGCGAGGGACTAGCGGGAGCTAGCACCGGGGAGCTGTTTTTT. Its translation: CASSEGLAGASTGELFF. Full variable domain (rest looked up from reference TRBV7-7 and TRBJ2-2): GAGVSQSPRYKVTKRGQDVTLRCDPISSHATLYWYQQALGQGPEFLTYFNYEAQPDKSGLPSDRFSAERPEGSISTLTIQRTEQRDSAMYRCASSEGLAGASTGELFFGEGSRLTVL.